This TCR beta chain emerged from a study of cytomegalovirus exposure and HLA in healthy donors. Across the study: The study's early data release held some 85 million unique TCRs from HLA-typed donors.

Germline V CDR1 and CDR2: SGHAT, FQNNGV. V gave up 1 base and J gave up 3 bases, with 12 bases separating them. CDR3 size: 15 residues. A word on this clone: The antigen is undetermined.

Overall study results and limits: Cytomegalovirus-associated TCR beta chains were listed, numbering some 180. Segments of the TCR beta V type were, in most cases, productive about 87% or about 30% of the time in an earlier analysis.

Both 60 Vbeta primers and 13 Jbeta primers went into the PCR. Here immunoSEQ multiplex PCR was the method, and the copy in TCRdb shows in-frame clones only, minus some. The data hold fewer than 200,000 clones, with 60% to 85% observed a single time. The source of this sequence is a woman aged 45-60 years in good health and CMV-seropositive. The rearrangement joins TRBV11-2 to TRBJ1-1, with unresolved D. Input material: PBMCs. In DNA form, the CDR3 reads TGTGCCAGCAGCTTAGCGGTGGTCCCGTACACTGAAGCTTTCTTT. Its translation is CASSLAVVPYTEAFF.